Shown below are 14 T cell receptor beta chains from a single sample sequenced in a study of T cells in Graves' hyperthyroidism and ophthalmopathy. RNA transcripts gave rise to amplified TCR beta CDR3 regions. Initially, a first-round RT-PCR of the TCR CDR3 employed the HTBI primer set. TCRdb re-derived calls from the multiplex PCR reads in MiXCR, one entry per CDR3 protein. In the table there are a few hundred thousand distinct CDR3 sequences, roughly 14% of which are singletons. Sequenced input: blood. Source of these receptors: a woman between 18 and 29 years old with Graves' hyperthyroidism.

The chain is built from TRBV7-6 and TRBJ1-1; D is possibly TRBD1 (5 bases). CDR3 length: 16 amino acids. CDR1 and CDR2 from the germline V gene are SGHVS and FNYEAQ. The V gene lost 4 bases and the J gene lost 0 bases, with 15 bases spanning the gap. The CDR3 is CASSSFSRQMNTEAFF. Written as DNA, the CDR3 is TGTGCCAGCAGCTCTTTCTCCCGACAGATGAACACTGAAGCTTTCTTT.

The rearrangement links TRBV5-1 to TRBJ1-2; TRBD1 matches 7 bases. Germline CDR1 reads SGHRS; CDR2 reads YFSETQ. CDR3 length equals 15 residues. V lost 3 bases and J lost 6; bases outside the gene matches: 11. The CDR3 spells CASSSCTTGVDGYTF. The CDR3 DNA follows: TGCGCCAGCAGCTCCTGTACAACAGGGGTCGATGGCTACACCTTC. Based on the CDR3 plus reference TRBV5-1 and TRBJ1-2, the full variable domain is KAGVTQTPRYLIKTRGQQVTLSCSPISGHRSVSWYQQTPGQGLQFLFEYFSETQRNKGNFPGRFSGRQFSNSRSEMNVSTLELGDSALYLCASSSCTTGVDGYTFGSGTRLTVV.

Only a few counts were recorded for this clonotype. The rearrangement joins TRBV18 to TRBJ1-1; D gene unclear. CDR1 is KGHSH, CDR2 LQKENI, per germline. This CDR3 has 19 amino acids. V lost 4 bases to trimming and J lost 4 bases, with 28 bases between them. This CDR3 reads CASSHQTGPSSKGVTEAFF. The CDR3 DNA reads TGTGCCAGCTCACACCAAACTGGGCCCTCATCGAAAGGAGTCACTGAAGCTTTCTTT. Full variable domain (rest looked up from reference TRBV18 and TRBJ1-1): NAGVMQNPRHLVRRRGQEARLRCSPMKGHSHVYWYRQLPEEGLKFMVYLQKENIIDESGMPKERFSAEFPKEGPSILRIQQVVRGDSAAYFCASSHQTGPSSKGVTEAFFGQGTRLTVV.

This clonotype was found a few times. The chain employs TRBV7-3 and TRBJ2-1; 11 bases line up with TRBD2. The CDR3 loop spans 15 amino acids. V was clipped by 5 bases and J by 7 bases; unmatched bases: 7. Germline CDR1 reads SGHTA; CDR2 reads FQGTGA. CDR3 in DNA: TGTGCCAGCAGCATAGATAGCGGGGGGGCGAATGAGCAGTTCTTC. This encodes CASSIDSGGANEQFF.

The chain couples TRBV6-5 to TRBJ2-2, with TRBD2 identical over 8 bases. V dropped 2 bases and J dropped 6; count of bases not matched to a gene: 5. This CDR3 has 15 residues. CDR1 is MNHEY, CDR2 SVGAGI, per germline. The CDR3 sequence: CASSYRVAGSGELFF. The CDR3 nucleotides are TGTGCCAGCAGTTACAGAGTAGCGGGATCCGGGGAGCTGTTTTTT.

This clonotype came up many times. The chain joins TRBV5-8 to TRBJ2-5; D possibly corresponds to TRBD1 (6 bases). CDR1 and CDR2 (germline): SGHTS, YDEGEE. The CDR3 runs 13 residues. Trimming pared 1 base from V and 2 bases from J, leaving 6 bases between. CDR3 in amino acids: CASSLQGQETQYF. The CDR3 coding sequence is TGTGCCAGCAGCTTGCAGGGGCAAGAGACCCAGTACTTC.

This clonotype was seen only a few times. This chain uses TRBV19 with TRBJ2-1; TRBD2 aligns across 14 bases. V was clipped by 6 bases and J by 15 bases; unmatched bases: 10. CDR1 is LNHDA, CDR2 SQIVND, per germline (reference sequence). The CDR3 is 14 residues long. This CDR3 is CASSRSGLAGGLFF. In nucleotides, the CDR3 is TGTGCCAGTAGCCGCTCCGGACTAGCGGGGGGACTGTTCTTC.

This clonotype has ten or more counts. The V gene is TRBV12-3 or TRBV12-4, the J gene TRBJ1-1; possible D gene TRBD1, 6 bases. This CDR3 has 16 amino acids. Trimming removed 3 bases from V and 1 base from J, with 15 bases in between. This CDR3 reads CASSFRPGDRNTEAFF. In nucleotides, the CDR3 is TGTGCCAGCAGTTTTCGGCCAGGGGATCGGAACACTGAAGCTTTCTTT.

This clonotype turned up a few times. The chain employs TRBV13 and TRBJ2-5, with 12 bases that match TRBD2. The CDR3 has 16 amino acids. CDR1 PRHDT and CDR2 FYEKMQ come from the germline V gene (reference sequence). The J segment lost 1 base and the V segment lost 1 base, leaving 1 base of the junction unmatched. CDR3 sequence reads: CASSLEGLAGQETQYF. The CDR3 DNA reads TGTGCCAGCAGCTTAGAGGGACTAGCGGGCCAAGAGACCCAGTACTTC.

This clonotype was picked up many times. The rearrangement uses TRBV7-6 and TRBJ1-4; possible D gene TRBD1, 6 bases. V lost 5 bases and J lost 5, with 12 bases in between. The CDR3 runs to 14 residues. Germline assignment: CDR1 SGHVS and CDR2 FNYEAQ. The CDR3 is CASSRTGLNEKLFF. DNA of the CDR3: TGTGCCAGCAGCCGCACAGGGCTCAATGAAAAACTGTTTTTT.

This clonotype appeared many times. The CDR3 is CASSSRRGGNYGYTF. The CDR3 nucleotides read TGTGCCAGCAGTTCTCGCAGGGGAGGTAACTATGGCTACACCTTC. The rearrangement joins TRBV27 to TRBJ1-2; the D gene is possibly TRBD1 (6 bases). Trimming cost V 4 bases and J 1 base, with 13 bases left between them. CDR3 size: 15 residues. The germline V gene has CDR1 MNHEY and CDR2 SMNVEV (reference sequence).

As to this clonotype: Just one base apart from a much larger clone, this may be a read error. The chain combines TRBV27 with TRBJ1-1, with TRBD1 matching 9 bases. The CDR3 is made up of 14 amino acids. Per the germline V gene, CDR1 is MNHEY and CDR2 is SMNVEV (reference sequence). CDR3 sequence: CASSRTGGVTEALF. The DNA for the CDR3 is TGTGCCAGCAGTAGAACAGGGGGCGTGACTGAAGCTCTCTTT.

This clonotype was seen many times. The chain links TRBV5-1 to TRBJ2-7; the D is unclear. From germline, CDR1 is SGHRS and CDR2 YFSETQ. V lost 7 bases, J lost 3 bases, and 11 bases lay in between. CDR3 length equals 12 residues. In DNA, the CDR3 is TGCGCCAGCGCCATGTCCGTCTACGAGCAGTACTTC. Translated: CASAMSVYEQYF.

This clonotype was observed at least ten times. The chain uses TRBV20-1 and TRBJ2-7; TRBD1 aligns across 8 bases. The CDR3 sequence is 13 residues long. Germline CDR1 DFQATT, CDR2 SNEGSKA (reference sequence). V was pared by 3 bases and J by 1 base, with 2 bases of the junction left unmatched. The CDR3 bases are TGCAGTGCTAGTGGACAGGGTTCCTACGAGCAGTACTTC. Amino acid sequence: CSASGQGSYEQYF.